Listed below are T cell receptor beta chains from one sample, sequenced in a study of T cell responses to AZD1222 COVID-19 vaccine. This table comes from immunoSEQ multiplex PCR, and its TCRdb copy is limited to in-frame clones, with some not included. This table holds approximately 160,000 clones, approximately 89% found once. Sequences were derived from peripheral blood, sampled on day 0 of AZD1222 vaccination. These TCRs come from an adult in good health. Both conserved end residues are part of each CDR3. Each record gives: J gene, D gene, V gene, CDR3 length, clone size, CDR3 DNA, CDR3 protein. The D gene is left open where the match is weak. Some rows mark clone size as missing; the rest say once, few, many or name a class of expanded clone.

>TRBJ1-5|-|TRBV7-8|15|-
TGTGCCTCTAAAAGAGGGCAGGGCTTAGGTCAGCCCCAGCATTTT
CASKRGQGLGQPQHF
>TRBJ2-2|-|TRBV4-3|15|-
TGCGCCAGCAGCCAAGAGTTAGGGGGATCCGGGGAGCTGTTTTTT
CASSQELGGSGELFF
>TRBJ2-1|-|TRBV9|16|once
TGTGCCAGCAGCGTAGACTCCGGGAGTGCCTACAATGAGCAGTTCTTC
CASSVDSGSAYNEQFF
>TRBJ2-7|TRBD1|TRBV4-2|14|few
TGTGCCAGCAGCCCGGGACAGGGACACTACGAGCAGTACTTC
CASSPGQGHYEQYF
>TRBJ2-1|-|TRBV4-3|14|-
TGCGCCAGCAGCCAAGAGGCCTTCCACAATGAGCAGTTCTTC
CASSQEAFHNEQFF
>TRBJ2-7|-|TRBV27|13|-
TGTGCCAGCAGTGTCGACCTCTCCTACGAGCAGTACTTC
CASSVDLSYEQYF
>TRBJ2-2|-|TRBV4-3|17|once
TGCGCCAGCAGCCAAGATATAGGACTGCGAGTCACCGGGGAGCTGTTTTTT
CASSQDIGLRVTGELFF
>TRBJ2-7|TRBD2|TRBV7-8|15|-
TGTGCCAGCAGCTCCCCACTAGCGGGAGTGGGCGAGCAGTACTTC
CASSSPLAGVGEQYF
>TRBJ2-7|-|TRBV7-2|15|-
TGTGCCAGCAGCTTAGACGTCGGGAGAATTAACGAGCAGTACTTC
CASSLDVGRINEQYF
>TRBJ1-1|-|TRBV7-2|13|-
TGTGCCAGCAGCCCGTCAATGGGCACTGAAGCTTTCTTT
CASSPSMGTEAFF
>TRBJ2-1|-|TRBV5-4|14|-
TGTGCCAGCAGCTCCGCCAACTCCTTCAATGAGCAGTTCTTC
CASSSANSFNEQFF
>TRBJ2-1|TRBD2|TRBV3-1/TRBV3-2|16|once
TGTGCCAGCAGCCAAGATAGGAGCGGGAGGACCAATGAGCAGTTCTTC
CASSQDRSGRTNEQFF
>TRBJ1-1|TRBD1|TRBV7-2|15|-
TGTGCCAGCAGCACGCGACAGGGGATGAACACTGAAGCTTTCTTT
CASSTRQGMNTEAFF
>TRBJ2-7|-|TRBV19|13|-
TGTGCCAGTAGTTCGGGCGCTGCCTACGAGCAGTACTTC
CASSSGAAYEQYF
>TRBJ1-4|-|TRBV19|14|-
TGTGCCAGTCTACAGGCGGCAGGGTTTTCAAAACTGTTTTTT
CASLQAAGFSKLFF
>TRBJ1-5|-|TRBV30|16|-
TGTGCCTGGAGTCCAAACCTCCCGTGGGACGATCAGCCCCAGCATTTT
CAWSPNLPWDDQPQHF
>TRBJ1-3|-|TRBV5-1|14|few
TGCGCCAGCAGCTTGGCGGGGTATGGAAACACCATATATTTT
CASSLAGYGNTIYF
>TRBJ2-7|-|TRBV29-1|12|-
TGCAGCGTCCGCACCGGAGGTAGGGAGCAGTACTTC
CSVRTGGREQYF
>TRBJ2-3|-|TRBV28|12|-
TGTGCCAGCAGTTGGCGGGGAAGGACGCAGTATTTT
CASSWRGRTQYF
>TRBJ1-1|-|TRBV2|17|-
TGTGCCAGCCACGTAAGGCAGGTGATTCTTGTGATCACTGAAGCTTTCTTT
CASHVRQVILVITEAFF
>TRBJ1-4|-|TRBV10-3|14|-
TGTGCCATCAGTCCGGGACGGAGTAATGAAAAACTGTTTTTT
CAISPGRSNEKLFF
>TRBJ2-3|-|TRBV7-2|16|-
TGTGCCAGCAGCTTAGTGGGGGGAACGGGCACAGATACGCAGTATTTT
CASSLVGGTGTDTQYF
>TRBJ2-2|-|TRBV18|13|-
TGTGCCAGCTCACCATCAAACACCGGGGAGCTGTTTTTT
CASSPSNTGELFF
>TRBJ2-3|-|TRBV6-6|12|-
TGTGCCAGCAGTGAGGGGAGGCCCTACCTTTATTTT
CASSEGRPYLYF
>TRBJ1-2|TRBD1|TRBV6-4|15|-
TGTGCCAGCAGTGCCGGGACAGGGTCCCTCTATGGCTACACCTTC
CASSAGTGSLYGYTF
>TRBJ2-5|TRBD2|TRBV19|15|-
TGTGCCAGTAGTATAGTTGGGGGAGGGCCGGAGACCCAGTACTTC
CASSIVGGGPETQYF
>TRBJ2-1|-|TRBV6-5|14|-
TGTGCCAGCGGTATGGCCCTACCCCACAATGAGCAGTTCTTC
CASGMALPHNEQFF
>TRBJ2-2|-|TRBV30|14|-
TGTGCCTGGAGAGGTACTACTTTTCCCGGGGAGCTGTTTTTT
CAWRGTTFPGELFF